These 18 T cell receptor beta chains share one sample of origin, sequenced in a study of T cell responses to AZD1222 COVID-19 vaccine. The assay was immunoSEQ multiplex PCR, and TCRdb's table has in-frame clones only and misses some. Here the sample spans approximately 84,000 clones, 80% to 90% being singletons. Specimen: peripheral blood, collected 28 days after the second AZD1222 dose. Every receptor here comes from an adult who received the AZD1222 COVID-19 vaccine.

The chain joins TRBV28 to TRBJ2-1; D gene unclear. This CDR3 comprises 11 residues. Between the trimmed V and J ends, which lost 5 bases and 10 bases, there was a span of 9 bases. CDR1 and CDR2 (germline): MDHEN, SYDVKM. In DNA, the CDR3 is TGTGCCAGCAGTAAGGCAATGGAGCAGTTCTTC. Protein product: CASSKAMEQFF.

The gene calls are TRBV18 and TRBJ1-1, with 8 bases fitting TRBD1. The junction had 3 bases not matched to a gene; V was cut back by 3 bases and J by 3 bases. Germline V lookup: CDR1 KGHSH, CDR2 LQKENI. The CDR3 sequence is 14 residues long. CDR3 in DNA: TGTGCCAGCTCACCCCAGGGGGCCGACACTGAAGCTTTCTTT. It translates to CASSPQGADTEAFF.

The chain couples TRBV7-9 to TRBJ2-2; D is unresolved. Germline CDR1 reads SEHNR; CDR2 reads FQNEAQ (reference sequence). V lost 1 base, J lost 1 base, and 7 bases lay in between. CDR3 length equals 15 residues. CDR3 protein: CASSLGAGNTGELFF. For the CDR3, the DNA is TGTGCCAGCAGCTTAGGTGCAGGGAACACCGGGGAGCTGTTTTTT.

This chain connects TRBV11-2 to TRBJ2-7; D assignment may be TRBD1 or TRBD2 (5 bases each). V was cut by 2 bases and J by 2 bases, with 13 bases left in between. The CDR3 has 15 amino acids. Germline V gene data show CDR1 as SGHAT and CDR2 as FQNNGV. CDR3: CASSLSGTGPYEQYF. CDR3 DNA sequence: TGTGCCAGCAGCTTATCGGGGACGGGGCCCTACGAGCAGTACTTC.

J is TRBJ1-4 and V is TRBV15; no definite D call. The CDR3 extends over 12 amino acids. Deletions cut 3 bases from V and 8 bases from J, with 7 bases between. In germline, CDR1 is LNHNV, CDR2 YYDKDF (reference sequence). CDR3: CATSRFGEKLFF. The CDR3 DNA follows: TGTGCCACCAGCAGGTTTGGGGAAAAACTGTTTTTT.

This clone was observed a handful of times. The chain has TRBV7-2 and TRBJ2-1, with D possibly called TRBD1 or TRBD2 (6 bases each). Looked up from germline, CDR1 is SGHTA and CDR2 is FQGNSA. V dropped 2 bases and J dropped 0 bases, with 17 bases sitting between them. This CDR3 region has 18 residues. The CDR3 loop reads CASSLRYRDLSSYNEQFF. CDR3 nucleotide sequence: TGTGCCAGCAGCTTAAGATACAGGGACTTGAGCTCCTACAATGAGCAGTTCTTC.

The V call is TRBV5-1, the J call TRBJ1-4; D is undetermined. Germline-derived CDR1 and CDR2 are SGHRS and YFSETQ. The CDR3 consists of 15 residues. V was trimmed by 0 bases and J by 3 bases, leaving 9 bases between them. The CDR3 DNA reads TGCGCCAGCAGCTTGGTGGGTGCGGCTAATGAAAAACTGTTTTTT. Translation: CASSLVGAANEKLFF. The entire variable domain, with the rest obtained from reference TRBV5-1 and TRBJ1-4, is as follows: KAGVTQTPRYLIKTRGQQVTLSCSPISGHRSVSWYQQTPGQGLQFLFEYFSETQRNKGNFPGRFSGRQFSNSRSEMNVSTLELGDSALYLCASSLVGAANEKLFFGSGTQLSVL.

This sequence joins TRBV3-1 (or the pseudogene TRBV3-2) and TRBJ1-2, with TRBD1 identical over 7 bases. The CDR3 is 15 amino acids. Germline lookup yields CDR1 LGHDT and CDR2 YNNKEL (reference sequence). V shed 0 bases, J shed 8 bases, and the junction held 9 bases outside the gene matches. The CDR3 region is CASSQEGQGVSGYTF. The CDR3 coding sequence is TGTGCCAGCAGCCAAGAAGGTCAGGGGGTAAGCGGCTACACCTTC.

This clone has only a few counts. This chain links TRBV28 with TRBJ2-3, with TRBD2 identical over 9 bases. Losses at the gene ends were 6 bases for V and 6 bases for J; bases not matched to a gene: 16. The CDR3 consists of 17 residues. CDR1 and CDR2 from the germline V gene are MDHEN and SYDVKM. CDR3 region: CASSPAVAGASQDTQYF. DNA of the CDR3: TGTGCCAGCAGCCCCGCGGTAGCGGGAGCTAGTCAGGATACGCAGTATTTT.

The chain has TRBV11-2 and TRBJ2-3, with D maybe TRBD2 (5 bases). Per the germline V gene, CDR1 is SGHAT and CDR2 is FQNNGV. The CDR3 length is 14 residues. V was shortened by 1 base and J by 2 bases, with 7 bases between the two germline ends. CDR3 DNA sequence: TGTGCCAGCAGCTTAGGCGGGTCCACAGATACGCAGTATTTT. Translation gives CASSLGGSTDTQYF.

The rearrangement links TRBV19 to TRBJ1-5, with 8 bases lining up with TRBD1. Per the germline V gene, CDR1 is LNHDA and CDR2 is SQIVND (reference sequence). Germline trimming cut 9 bases from V and 4 bases from J; bases unmatched to any gene: 11. CDR3 size: 15 residues. CDR3 in DNA: TGTGCCAGCGACCGGGGACAGGTGGATAATCAGCCCCAGCATTTT. Translating gives CASDRGQVDNQPQHF.

V is TRBV7-2 and J is TRBJ2-3, with D perhaps matching TRBD2 (6 bases). Trimming removed 1 base at V and 0 bases at J, with 17 bases between. This CDR3 is built from 18 residues. Germline values: CDR1 SGHTA, CDR2 FQGNSA. CDR3 DNA: TGTGCCAGCAGCTTAGGCGGGGACCCACCCAAGAGCACAGATACGCAGTATTTT. This codes for CASSLGGDPPKSTDTQYF.

CDR3 loop: CASSVGQGPGGANVLTF. DNA of the CDR3: TGTGCCAGCAGCGTAGGACAGGGGCCCGGTGGGGCCAACGTCCTGACTTTC. The chain recombines TRBV9 with TRBJ2-6, with 8 bases identical to TRBD1. V dropped 0 bases and J dropped 3; count of bases not matched to a gene: 5. Looked up from germline, CDR1 is SGDLS and CDR2 is YYNGEE. The length of the CDR3 is 17 residues.

This chain uses TRBV5-8 with TRBJ2-1; 12 bases align to TRBD2. J gave up 5 bases and V 4 bases, and 7 bases lay outside the gene matches. The length of the CDR3 is 16 residues. CDR1 is SGHTS and CDR2 is YDEGEE in the germline V gene. The CDR3 protein is CASSHFGLAGNNEQFF. CDR3 nucleotide sequence: TGTGCCAGCAGCCACTTCGGACTAGCGGGAAACAATGAGCAGTTCTTC.

The gene calls are TRBV28 and TRBJ2-7; D may be TRBD1 (5 bases). Deletions cut 3 bases from V and 0 bases from J, with 9 bases between. The CDR3 is 14 amino acids. Germline V gene data show CDR1 as MDHEN and CDR2 as SYDVKM. The CDR3 sequence: CASSFGDSSYEQYF. The CDR3, as DNA: TGTGCCAGCAGTTTTGGAGACAGCTCCTACGAGCAGTACTTC. Together with reference TRBV28 and TRBJ2-7, the CDR3 gives the full variable domain: DVKVTQSSRYLVKRTGEKVFLECVQDMDHENMFWYRQDPGLGLRLIYFSYDVKMKEKGDIPEGYSVSREKKERFSLILESASTNQTSMYLCASSFGDSSYEQYFGPGTRLTVT.

This clone was observed a few times. The rearrangement uses TRBV7-2 and TRBJ1-3; 7 bases agree with TRBD1. The germline V gene has CDR1 SGHTA and CDR2 FQGNSA. V was clipped by 3 bases and J by 3 bases; unmatched bases: 11. The CDR3 has 17 residues. The CDR3 coding sequence is TGTGCCAGCAGCTTTAGACAGGGTCGGACTAATGGAAACACCATATATTTT. Amino acids: CASSFRQGRTNGNTIYF.

This clone was counted only a few times. This rearrangement joins TRBV4-3 to TRBJ2-2; D is possibly TRBD1 (6 bases). The CDR3 runs to 16 residues. Germline CDR1 and CDR2: LGHNA and YSLEER. The V end lost 0 bases, the J end lost 4 bases, and 12 bases lay between the germline ends. CDR3 loop: CASSQEVNRATGELFF. CDR3 sequence (DNA): TGCGCCAGCAGCCAAGAGGTTAACAGGGCCACCGGGGAGCTGTTTTTT.

This clone appeared once. The V call is TRBV9, the J call TRBJ2-2; 8 bases align to TRBD1. The CDR3 runs 16 residues. Germline assignment: CDR1 SGDLS and CDR2 YYNGEE. Germline trimming cut 2 bases from V and 1 base from J; bases unmatched to any gene: 4. The CDR3 loop reads CASSVQGAWNTGELFF. The CDR3 DNA sequence: TGTGCCAGCAGCGTCCAGGGGGCTTGGAACACCGGGGAGCTGTTTTTT.